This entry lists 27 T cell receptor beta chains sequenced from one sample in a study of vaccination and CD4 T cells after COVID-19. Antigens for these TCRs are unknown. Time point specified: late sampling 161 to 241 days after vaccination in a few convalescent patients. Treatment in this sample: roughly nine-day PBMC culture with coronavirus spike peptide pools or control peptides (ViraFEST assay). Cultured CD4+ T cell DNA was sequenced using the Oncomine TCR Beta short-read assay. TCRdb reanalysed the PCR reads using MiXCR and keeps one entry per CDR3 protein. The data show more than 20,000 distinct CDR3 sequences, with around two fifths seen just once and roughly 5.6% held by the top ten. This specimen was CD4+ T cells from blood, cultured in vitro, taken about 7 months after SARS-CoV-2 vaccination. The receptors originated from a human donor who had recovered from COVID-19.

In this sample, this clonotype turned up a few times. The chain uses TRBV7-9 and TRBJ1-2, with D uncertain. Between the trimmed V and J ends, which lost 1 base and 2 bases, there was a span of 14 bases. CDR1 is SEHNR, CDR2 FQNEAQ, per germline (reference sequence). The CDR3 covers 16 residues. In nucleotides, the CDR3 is TGTGCCAGCAGCTTAGTACCCGTGACTATAAACTATGGCTACACCTTC. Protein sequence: CASSLVPVTINYGYTF.

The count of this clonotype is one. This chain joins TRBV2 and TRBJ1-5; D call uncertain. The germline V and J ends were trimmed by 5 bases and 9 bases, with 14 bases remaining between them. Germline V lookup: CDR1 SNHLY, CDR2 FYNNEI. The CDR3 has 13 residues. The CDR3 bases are TGTGCCAGCAGTTCGGAGCCAACAGCGCCCCAGCATTTT. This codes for CASSSEPTAPQHF.

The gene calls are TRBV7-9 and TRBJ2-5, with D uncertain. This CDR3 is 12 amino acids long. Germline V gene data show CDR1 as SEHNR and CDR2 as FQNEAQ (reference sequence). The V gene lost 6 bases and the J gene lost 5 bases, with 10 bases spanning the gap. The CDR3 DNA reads TGTGCCAGCAGGGAGTCTGGGGAGACCCAGTACTTC. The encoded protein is CASRESGETQYF.

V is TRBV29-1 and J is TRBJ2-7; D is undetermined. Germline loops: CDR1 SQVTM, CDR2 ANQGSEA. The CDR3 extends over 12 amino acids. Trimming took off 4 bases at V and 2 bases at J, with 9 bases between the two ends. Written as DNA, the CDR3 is TGCAGCGTTGTCATACTAACCTACGAGCAGTACTTC. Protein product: CSVVILTYEQYF.

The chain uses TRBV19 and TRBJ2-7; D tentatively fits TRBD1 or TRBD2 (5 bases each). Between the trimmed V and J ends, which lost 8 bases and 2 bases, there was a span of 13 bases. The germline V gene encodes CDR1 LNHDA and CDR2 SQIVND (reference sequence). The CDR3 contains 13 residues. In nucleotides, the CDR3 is TGTGCCAGTGCACTGGGACGGACCTACGAGCAGTACTTC. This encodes CASALGRTYEQYF.

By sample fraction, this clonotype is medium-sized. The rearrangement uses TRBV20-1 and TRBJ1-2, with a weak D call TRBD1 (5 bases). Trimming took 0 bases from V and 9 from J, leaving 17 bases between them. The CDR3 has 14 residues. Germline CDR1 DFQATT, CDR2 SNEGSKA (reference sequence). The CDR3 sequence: CSARENTGGMSYTF. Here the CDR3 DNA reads TGCAGTGCTAGAGAGAATACAGGTGGTATGAGCTACACCTTC.

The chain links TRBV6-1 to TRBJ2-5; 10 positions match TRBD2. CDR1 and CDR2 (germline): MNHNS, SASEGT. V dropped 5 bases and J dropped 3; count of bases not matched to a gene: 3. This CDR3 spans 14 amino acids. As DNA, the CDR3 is TGTGCCAGCAGTACTAGCGGGACCAAAGAGACCCAGTACTTC. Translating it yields CASSTSGTKETQYF.

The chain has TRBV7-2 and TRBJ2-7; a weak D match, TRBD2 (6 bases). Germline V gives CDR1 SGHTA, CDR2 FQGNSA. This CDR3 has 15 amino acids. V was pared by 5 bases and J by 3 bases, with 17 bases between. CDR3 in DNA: TGTGCCAGCAGCCGAACCGGGACGGAGGGCTACGAGCAGTACTTC. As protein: CASSRTGTEGYEQYF.

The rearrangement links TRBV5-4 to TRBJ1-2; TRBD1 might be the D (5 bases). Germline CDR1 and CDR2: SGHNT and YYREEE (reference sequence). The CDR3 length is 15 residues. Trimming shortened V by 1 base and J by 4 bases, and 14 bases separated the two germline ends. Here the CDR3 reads CASSLFGAAGYGYTF. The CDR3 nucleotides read TGTGCCAGCAGCTTGTTTGGGGCAGCGGGCTATGGCTACACCTTC. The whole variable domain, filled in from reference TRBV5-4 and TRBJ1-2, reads ETGVTQSPTHLIKTRGQQVTLRCSSQSGHNTVSWYQQALGQGPQFIFQYYREEENGRGNFPPRFSGLQFPNYSSELNVNALELDDSALYLCASSLFGAAGYGYTFGSGTRLTVV.

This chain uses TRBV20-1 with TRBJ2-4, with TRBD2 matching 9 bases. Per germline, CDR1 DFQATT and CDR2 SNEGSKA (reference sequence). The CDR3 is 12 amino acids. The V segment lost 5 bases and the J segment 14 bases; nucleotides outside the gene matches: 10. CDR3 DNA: TGCAGTGCTCCCGGACTTAGCGGGAGTAAGTACTTC. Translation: CSAPGLSGSKYF.

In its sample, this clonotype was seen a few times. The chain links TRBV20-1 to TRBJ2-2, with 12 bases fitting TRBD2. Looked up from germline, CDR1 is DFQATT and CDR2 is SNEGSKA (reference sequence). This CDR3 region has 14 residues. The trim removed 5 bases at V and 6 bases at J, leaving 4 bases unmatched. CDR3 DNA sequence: TGCAGTGCTGGAGGACTAGCGGGATCCGGGGAGCTGTTTTTT. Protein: CSAGGLAGSGELFF.

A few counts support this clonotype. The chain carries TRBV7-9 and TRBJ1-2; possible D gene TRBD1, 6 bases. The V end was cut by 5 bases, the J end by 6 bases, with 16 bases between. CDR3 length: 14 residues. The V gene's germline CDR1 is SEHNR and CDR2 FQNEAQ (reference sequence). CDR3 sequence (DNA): TGTGCCAGCAGCGCCCCCGGGGGCGGACATGGCTACACCTTC. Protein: CASSAPGGGHGYTF.

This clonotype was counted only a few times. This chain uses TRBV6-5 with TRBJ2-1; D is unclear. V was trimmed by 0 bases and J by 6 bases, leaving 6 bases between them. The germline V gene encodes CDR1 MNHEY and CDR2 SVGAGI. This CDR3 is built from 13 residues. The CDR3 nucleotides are TGTGCCAGCAGTTACTCCAGAACCAATGAGCAGTTCTTC. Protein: CASSYSRTNEQFF.

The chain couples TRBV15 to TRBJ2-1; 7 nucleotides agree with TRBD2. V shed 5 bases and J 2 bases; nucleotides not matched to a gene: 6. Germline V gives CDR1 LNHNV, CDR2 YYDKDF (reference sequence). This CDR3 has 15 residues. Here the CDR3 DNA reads TGTGCCACCAGCTTGCCGGGACTAACCTACAATGAGCAGTTCTTC. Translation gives CATSLPGLTYNEQFF.

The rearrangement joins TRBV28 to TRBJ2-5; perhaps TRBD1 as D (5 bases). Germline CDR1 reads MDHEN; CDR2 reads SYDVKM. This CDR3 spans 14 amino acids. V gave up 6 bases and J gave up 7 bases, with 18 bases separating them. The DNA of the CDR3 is TGTGCCAGCAGCCCTCCCCGCAGGGCAGGGACCCAGTACTTC. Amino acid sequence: CASSPPRRAGTQYF.

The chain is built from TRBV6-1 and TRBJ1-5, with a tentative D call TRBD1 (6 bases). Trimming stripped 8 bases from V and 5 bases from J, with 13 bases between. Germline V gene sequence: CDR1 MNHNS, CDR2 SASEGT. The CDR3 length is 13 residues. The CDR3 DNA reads TGTGCCAGCGGAAGGGGGGCGGATCAGCCCCAGCATTTT. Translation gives CASGRGADQPQHF.

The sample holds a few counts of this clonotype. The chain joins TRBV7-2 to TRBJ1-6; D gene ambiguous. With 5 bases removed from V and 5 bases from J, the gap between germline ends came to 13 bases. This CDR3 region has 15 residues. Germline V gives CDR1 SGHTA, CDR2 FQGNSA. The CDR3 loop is CASSILGNNNSPLHF. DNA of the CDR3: TGTGCCAGCAGCATCCTGGGGAATAATAATTCACCCCTCCACTTT.

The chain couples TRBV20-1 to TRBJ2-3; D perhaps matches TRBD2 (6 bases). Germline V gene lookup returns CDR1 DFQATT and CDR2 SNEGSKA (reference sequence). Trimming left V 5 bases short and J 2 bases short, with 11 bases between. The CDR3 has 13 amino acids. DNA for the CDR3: TGCAGTGCTGGGGGACTTTTCACAGATACGCAGTATTTT. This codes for CSAGGLFTDTQYF.

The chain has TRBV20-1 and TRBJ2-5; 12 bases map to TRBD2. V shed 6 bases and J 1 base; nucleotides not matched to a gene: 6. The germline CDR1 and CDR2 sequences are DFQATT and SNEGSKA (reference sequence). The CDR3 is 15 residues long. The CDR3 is CSAPLAGGFQETQYF. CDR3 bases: TGCAGTGCGCCACTAGCGGGAGGATTCCAAGAGACCCAGTACTTC.

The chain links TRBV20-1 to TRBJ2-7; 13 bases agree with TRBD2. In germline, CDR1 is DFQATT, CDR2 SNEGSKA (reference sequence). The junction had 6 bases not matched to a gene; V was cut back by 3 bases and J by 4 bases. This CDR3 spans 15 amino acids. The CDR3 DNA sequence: TGCAGTGCTAGCGCCACGGGACTAGCGGGATACGAGCAGTACTTC. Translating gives CSASATGLAGYEQYF.

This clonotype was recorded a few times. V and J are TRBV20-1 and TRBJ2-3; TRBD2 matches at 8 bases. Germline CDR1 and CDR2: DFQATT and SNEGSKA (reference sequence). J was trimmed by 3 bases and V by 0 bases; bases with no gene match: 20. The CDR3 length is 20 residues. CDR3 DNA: TGCAGTGCTAGAGACCCCATGGGGGGCGGGAGGTCATCCCGGACAGATACGCAGTATTTT. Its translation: CSARDPMGGGRSSRTDTQYF.

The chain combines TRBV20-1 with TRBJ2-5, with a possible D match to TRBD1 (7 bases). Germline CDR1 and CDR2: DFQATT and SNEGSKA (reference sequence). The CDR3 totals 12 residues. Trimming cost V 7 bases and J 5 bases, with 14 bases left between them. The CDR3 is CSVEQGRETQYF. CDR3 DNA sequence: TGCAGTGTTGAACAGGGGAGGGAGACCCAGTACTTC.

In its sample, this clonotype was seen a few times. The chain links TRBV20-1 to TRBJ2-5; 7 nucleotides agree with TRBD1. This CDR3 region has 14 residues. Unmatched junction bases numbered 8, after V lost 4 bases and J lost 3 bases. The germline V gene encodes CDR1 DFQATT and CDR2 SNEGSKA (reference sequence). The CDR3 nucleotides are TGCAGTGCTAACCACAGGGGTCGGAAAGAGACCCAGTACTTC. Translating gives CSANHRGRKETQYF.

CDR3 sequence: CASSFGFIGANVLTF. CDR3 bases: TGTGCCAGCAGCTTTGGGTTTATTGGGGCCAACGTCCTGACTTTC. The J gene is TRBJ2-6, the V gene TRBV7-8, with D unresolved. This CDR3 contains 15 residues. The V gene lost 3 bases and the J gene lost 3 bases, with 9 bases spanning the gap. CDR1 and CDR2 from the germline V gene are SGHVS and FQNEAQ.

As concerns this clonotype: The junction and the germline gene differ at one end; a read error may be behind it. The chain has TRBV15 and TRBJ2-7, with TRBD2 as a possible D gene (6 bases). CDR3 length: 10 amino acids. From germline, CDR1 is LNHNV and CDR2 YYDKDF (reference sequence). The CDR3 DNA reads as TGTGCCACCAGCAGAGAGGGGACTCACTTC. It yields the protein CATSREGTHF.

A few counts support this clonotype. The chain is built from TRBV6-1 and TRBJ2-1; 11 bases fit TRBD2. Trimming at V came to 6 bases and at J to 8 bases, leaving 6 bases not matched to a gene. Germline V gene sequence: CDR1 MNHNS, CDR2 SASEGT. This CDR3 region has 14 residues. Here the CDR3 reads CASRSTSGSDEQFF. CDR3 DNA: TGTGCCAGCAGATCTACTAGCGGGAGCGATGAGCAGTTCTTC.

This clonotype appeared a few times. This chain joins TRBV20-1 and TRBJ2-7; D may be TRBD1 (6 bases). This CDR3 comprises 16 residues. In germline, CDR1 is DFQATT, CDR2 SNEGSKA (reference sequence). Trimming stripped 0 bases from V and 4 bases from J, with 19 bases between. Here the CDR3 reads CSARDPTGHRPYEQYF. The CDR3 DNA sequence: TGCAGTGCTAGAGATCCCACGGGACATCGGCCTTACGAGCAGTACTTC.